This TCR beta chain stems from a study of blood T cell repertoires in COVID-19. Study-wide background: Samples of COVID-19 (acute and convalescent) were obtained from the United States, Italy and Spain. PBMCs, B-cell-depleted T cells, or T cells provided the cDNA or gDNA that made up the material.

The protocol was immunoSEQ multiplex PCR, while the TCRdb copy is restricted to in-frame clones and leaves out a portion. The sample contains around 250,000 clones, roughly nine tenths of which appear only once. From germline, CDR1 is DFQATT and CDR2 SNEGSKA (reference sequence). Trimming at V came to 3 bases and at J to 4 bases, leaving 1 base not matched to a gene. This CDR3 is built from 12 residues. This clone was seen once. The sequenced material came from peripheral blood. The chain carries TRBV20-1 and TRBJ2-5, with 8 nucleotides matching TRBD2. The sequence was obtained from a woman aged 55-69 years who had recovered from COVID-19. CDR3 in DNA: TGCAGTGCTAGTAGCGGGGCAGAGACCCAGTACTTC. Translated, it gives CSASSGAETQYF.